This T cell receptor (beta chain) stems from a study of blood T cell repertoires in COVID-19. As for the study in general: Sites in the United States, Italy and Spain provided acute and convalescent COVID-19 samples. Sample material is recorded as cDNA or gDNA derived from T cells, B-cell-depleted T cells, or PBMCs.

Allocation to cohorts depended on clinical history reported by the participants. Profiled with immunoSEQ multiplex PCR; TCRdb holds only in-frame clones, not every one. The sample holds some 340,000 clones, less than 90% seen once. This TCR was recovered from a woman between 45 and 60 years old who had recovered from COVID-19. Material for sequencing was PBMCs or T cells enriched from blood (not recorded which).

The CDR3 sequence is CASSARFSGSGGSEAFF. CDR3 nucleotide sequence: TGTGCCAGCAGCGCCAGATTTTCGGGGTCGGGGGGGAGTGAAGCTTTCTTT. V and J are TRBV14 and TRBJ1-1; a weak D match, TRBD1 (5 bases). The germline V and J ends were trimmed by 5 bases and 7 bases, with 26 bases remaining between them. The CDR3 contains 17 residues. Germline V gene data show CDR1 as SGHDN and CDR2 as FVKESK.